This T cell receptor beta chain was captured in a study of blood T cell repertoires in COVID-19. About the study: Researchers got acute and convalescent COVID-19 samples from the United States, Italy and Spain. Sources were T cells, B-cell-depleted T cells, or PBMCs; the material itself was cDNA or gDNA.

Method: immunoSEQ multiplex PCR; TCRdb's copy keeps in-frame clones and lacks some. The table shows about 210,000 clones, with more than 80% occurring only once. Ages ranged from roughly 18 to 100 years, with residence in around 24 US areas. After removal of 3 bases from V and 3 bases from J, the junction contained 9 bases not matched to a gene. The CDR3 is 17 amino acids. Germline V gene sequence: CDR1 MGHDK, CDR2 SYGVNS. This sequence was found in a woman aged 18-29 years who had recovered from COVID-19. The chain links TRBV25-1 to TRBJ2-3; 10 nucleotides line up with TRBD1. The specimen was PBMCs or T cells enriched from blood (not recorded which). CDR3 region: CASSDHHRTGGTDTQYF. CDR3 DNA sequence: TGTGCCAGCAGTGACCACCATAGGACAGGGGGAACAGATACGCAGTATTTT. The entire variable domain, with the rest obtained from reference TRBV25-1 and TRBJ2-3, is as follows: EADIYQTPRYLVIGTGKKITLECSQTMGHDKMYWYQQDPGMELHLIHYSYGVNSTEKGDLSSESTVSRIRTEHFPLTLESARPSHTSQYLCASSDHHRTGGTDTQYFGPGTRLTVL.